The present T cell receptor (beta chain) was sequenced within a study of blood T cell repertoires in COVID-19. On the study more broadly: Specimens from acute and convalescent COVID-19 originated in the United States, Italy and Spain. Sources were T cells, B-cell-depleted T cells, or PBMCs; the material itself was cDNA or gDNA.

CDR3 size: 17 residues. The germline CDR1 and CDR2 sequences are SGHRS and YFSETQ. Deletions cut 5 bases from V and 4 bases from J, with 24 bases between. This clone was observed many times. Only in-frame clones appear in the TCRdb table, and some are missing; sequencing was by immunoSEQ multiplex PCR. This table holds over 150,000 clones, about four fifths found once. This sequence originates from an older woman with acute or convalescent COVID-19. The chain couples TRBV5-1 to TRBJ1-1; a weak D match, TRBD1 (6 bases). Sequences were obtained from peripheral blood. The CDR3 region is CASSRGVPGERVTEAFF. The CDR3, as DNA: TGCGCCAGCAGTCGTGGAGTTCCAGGGGAAAGGGTCACTGAAGCTTTCTTT.